The rows below give T cell receptor beta chains drawn from one sample of a study of T cell changes during pregnancy in multiple sclerosis. TCRdb's table, derived via immunoSEQ multiplex PCR, lists solely in-frame clones and lacks some. The data contain roughly 30,000 clones, roughly 91% of them seen just once; the ten biggest clones take up 0.41%. Sequenced here: CD4+ T cells from peripheral blood mononuclear cells, sampled in the second trimester of pregnancy. These receptors originate from a female donor with multiple sclerosis, enrolled in a pregnancy study. The CDR3 runs from the conserved cysteine through the conserved F or W. A D gene is named only where the DNA matches it firmly. Not all rows give a size; the values are once, few, many and, for expanded clones, a class.

j_call,v_call,d_call,clone_size,cdr3_nt,cdr3_aa
TRBJ2-7,TRBV11-2,TRBD2,.,TGTGCCAGCAGCTCCGATCGGGGACTAGCAAGCGAGCAGTACTTC,CASSSDRGLASEQYF
TRBJ1-5,TRBV5-6,.,.,TGTGCCAGCAGCCGAGAAGGGGCTAGCAATCAGCCCCAGCATTTT,CASSREGASNQPQHF
TRBJ2-5,TRBV7-8,TRBD2,once,TGTGCCAGCAGCTCTTCCACTTGGACTAGCCGAAAAGGATGGACCCAGTACTTC,CASSSSTWTSRKGWTQYF
TRBJ2-7,TRBV7-2,.,.,TGTGCCAGCAGCTTAGGGCGACAGAGCTCCTACGAGCAGTACTTC,CASSLGRQSSYEQYF
TRBJ1-5,TRBV5-6,TRBD1,.,TGTGCCAGCAGCTCCGGGACAGGGGGCGCGGGGGATCAGCCCCAGCATTTT,CASSSGTGGAGDQPQHF
TRBJ1-2,TRBV6-1,TRBD1,.,TGTGCCAGCAGGCCCGGGACAGCAATTAACTATGGCTACACCTTC,CASRPGTAINYGYTF
TRBJ2-7,TRBV10-3,TRBD1,.,TGTGCCATCAGTGAGGGACAGGGGTTCGACGAGCAGTACTTC,CAISEGQGFDEQYF
TRBJ2-4,TRBV5-1,TRBD1,.,TGCGCCAGCAGCTTGTTGGGGACAGGGGTTCGGTCCAAAAACATTCAGTACTTC,CASSLLGTGVRSKNIQYF
TRBJ2-7,TRBV10-1,TRBD2,.,TGCGCCAGCGGGGAGGGAAACCTCTACGAGCAGTACTTC,CASGEGNLYEQYF
TRBJ2-7,TRBV7-2,TRBD1,.,TGTGCCAGCAGCTCCCGACAGGGGGGGGAGTACGAGCAGTACTTC,CASSSRQGGEYEQYF
TRBJ2-3,TRBV14,.,.,TGTGCCAGCAGCCGGAGGGCGGAGGACCTGAAAGATACGCAGTATTTT,CASSRRAEDLKDTQYF
TRBJ1-2,TRBV25-1,.,.,TGTGCCAGCAGTGAAGAGGGTAAGGGATCCTATGGCTACACCTTC,CASSEEGKGSYGYTF
TRBJ1-4,TRBV12-5,.,.,TGTGCTAGTGGTTTGGACCCATCGTATAGGCGGGAAAAACTGTTTTTT,CASGLDPSYRREKLFF
TRBJ1-3,TRBV7-8,.,.,TGTGCCAGCAGCTCCGGGAGGGGGGACGGAAACACCATATATTTT,CASSSGRGDGNTIYF
TRBJ2-1,TRBV6-4,.,once,TGTGCCAGCAGTGTCGGGCCGGGATACAATGAGCAGTTCTTC,CASSVGPGYNEQFF
TRBJ2-5,TRBV18,.,once,TGTGCCAGCTCACCACCCGGGATCCAAGAGACCCAGTACTTC,CASSPPGIQETQYF
TRBJ2-7,TRBV15,TRBD1,.,TGTGCCACCAGCAGAGATCCCGGGACAGGGGCCGAGCAGTACTTC,CATSRDPGTGAEQYF
TRBJ1-1,TRBV6-5,.,.,TGTGCCAGCAGTTCTCTAGGGGGGGCCGGAGCTTTCTTT,CASSSLGGAGAFF
TRBJ2-1,TRBV14,TRBD2,.,TGTGCCACGCCCAGCGGGAGGCTTTTCACCTACAATGAGCAGTTCTTC,CATPSGRLFTYNEQFF
TRBJ1-1,TRBV6-1,.,.,TGTGCCAGCAGTGCCGGATTTTCGGGCACTGAAGCTTTCTTT,CASSAGFSGTEAFF
TRBJ2-7,TRBV19,TRBD2,.,TGTGCCAGTAGTATACTAGCGGGAGCAAAAGGCGAGCAGTACTTC,CASSILAGAKGEQYF
TRBJ1-2,TRBV29-1,TRBD1,once,TGCAGCGTTGAACGGCAGGGGGGTGGCTATGGCTACACCTTC,CSVERQGGGYGYTF
TRBJ1-3,TRBV7-9,.,few,TGTGCCAGCAGCTTAGCCAGGGGCGCTGGAAACACCATATATTTT,CASSLARGAGNTIYF
TRBJ1-5,TRBV6-1,.,.,TGTGCCAGCAGTGAAGCGGCATATAGCAATCAGCCCCAGCATTTT,CASSEAAYSNQPQHF
TRBJ2-1,TRBV7-6,TRBD2,.,TGTGCCAGCAGCGAAGGGTTAGCGGGCTACAATGAGCAGTTCTTC,CASSEGLAGYNEQFF
TRBJ1-5,TRBV30,.,.,TGTGCCTGGAGTGCCCCAGGGGCGGCAGTGAGCAATCAGCCCCAGCATTTT,CAWSAPGAAVSNQPQHF
TRBJ2-5,TRBV2,.,.,TGTGCCAGCAGAGGGACTGACGAAGAGACCCAGTACTTC,CASRGTDEETQYF
TRBJ2-7,TRBV5-1,.,.,TGCGCCAGCAGCCCGCCGGGACTCCCAACCCTACAGGGGGAGCAGTACTTC,CASSPPGLPTLQGEQYF
TRBJ2-1,TRBV11-2,TRBD2,once,TGTGCCAGCAGCTTAGCTCGTAGCGGGAGGGCCTCTAACAATGAGCAGTTCTTC,CASSLARSGRASNNEQFF
TRBJ1-1,TRBV6-5,TRBD1,once,TGTGCCAGCAGTTCAGAGACAGGGGCGAAAAACACTGAAGCTTTCTTT,CASSSETGAKNTEAFF
TRBJ2-3,TRBV6-1,TRBD2,.,TGTGCCAGCAGTGGACTAGCGGGAGGCCCAGATACGCAGTATTTT,CASSGLAGGPDTQYF
TRBJ1-2,TRBV7-2,.,.,TGTGCCAGCAGCCAAGCAAAAGGCTACACCTTC,CASSQAKGYTF